The clone carrying this T cell receptor beta chain was counted between two and nine times. As yet, its antigen is unknown. Researchers used 5'RACE with constant-segment primers to make TCR alpha and TCR beta cDNA libraries that carry sample barcodes and UMIs. TCRdb recomputed calls from the 5' RACE reads with MiXCR, one row per CDR3 protein. Here the sample spans around 530,000 distinct CDR3 sequences, less than 25% being singletons. This entry comes from a study of T-cell memory formation after mild COVID-19. The study's findings and limits: Second-wave clones reaching peak frequency on day 37 lacked confirmed SARS-CoV-2 specificity.

Germline loops: CDR1 SEHNR, CDR2 FQNEAQ (reference sequence). The CDR3 is 14 amino acids. V was clipped by 5 bases and J by 2 bases; unmatched bases: 3. The gene calls are TRBV7-9 and TRBJ1-2; 9 nucleotides match TRBD1. The sequence was collected from an adult woman who had mild COVID-19 (a few samples of this study predate the infection). Cell type and time point are not known. Sequencing was done on a sample of PBMCs or a T cell subset sorted from them (not recorded which). The DNA for the CDR3 is TGTGCCAGCAGCCGCGGACAGGGGAACTATGGCTACACCTTC. It is translated as CASSRGQGNYGYTF. The whole variable domain, filled in from reference TRBV7-9 and TRBJ1-2, reads DTGVSQNPRHKITKRGQNVTFRCDPISEHNRLYWYRQTLGQGPEFLTYFQNEAQLEKSRLLSDRFSAERPKGSFSTLEIQRTEQGDSAMYLCASSRGQGNYGYTFGSGTRLTVV.